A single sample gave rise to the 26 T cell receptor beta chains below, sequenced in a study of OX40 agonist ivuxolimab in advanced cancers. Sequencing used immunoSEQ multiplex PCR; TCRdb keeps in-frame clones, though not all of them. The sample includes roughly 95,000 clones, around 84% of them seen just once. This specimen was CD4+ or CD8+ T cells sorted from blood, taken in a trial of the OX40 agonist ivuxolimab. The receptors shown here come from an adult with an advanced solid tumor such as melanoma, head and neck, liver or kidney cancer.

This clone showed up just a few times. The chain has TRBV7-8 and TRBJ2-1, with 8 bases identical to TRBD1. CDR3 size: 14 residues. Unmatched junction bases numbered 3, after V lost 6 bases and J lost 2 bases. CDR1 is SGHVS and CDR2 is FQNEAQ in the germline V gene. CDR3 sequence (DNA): TGTGCCAGCAGAGAACAGGGGGCCTACAATGAGCAGTTCTTC. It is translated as CASREQGAYNEQFF. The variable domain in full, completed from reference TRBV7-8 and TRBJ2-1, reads GAGVSQSPRYKVAKRGQDVALRCDPISGHVSLFWYQQALGQGPEFLTYFQNEAQLDKSGLPSDRFFAERPEGSVSTLKIQRTQQEDSAVYLCASREQGAYNEQFFGPGTRLTVL.

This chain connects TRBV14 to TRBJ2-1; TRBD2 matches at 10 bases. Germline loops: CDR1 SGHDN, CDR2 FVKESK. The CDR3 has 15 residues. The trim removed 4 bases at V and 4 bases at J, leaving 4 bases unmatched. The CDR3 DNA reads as TGTGCCAGCAGCCTAGCGACTAGCGGGTACAATGAGCAGTTCTTC. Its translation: CASSLATSGYNEQFF.

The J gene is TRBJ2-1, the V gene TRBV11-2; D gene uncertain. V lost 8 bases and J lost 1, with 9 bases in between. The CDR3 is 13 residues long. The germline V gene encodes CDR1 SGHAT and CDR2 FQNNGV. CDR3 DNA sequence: TGTGCCAGCCAGAGACCTTCCTACAATGAGCAGTTCTTC. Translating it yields CASQRPSYNEQFF.

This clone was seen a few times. CDR3 DNA sequence: TGTGCCAGCAGCTCCCCGGTAGTATACTACGAGCAGTACTTC. It codes for CASSSPVVYYEQYF. The rearrangement uses TRBV7-9 and TRBJ2-7; the D is unclear. CDR1 and CDR2 from the germline V gene are SEHNR and FQNEAQ (reference sequence). Trimming stripped 4 bases from V and 3 bases from J, with 13 bases between. CDR3 size: 14 residues.

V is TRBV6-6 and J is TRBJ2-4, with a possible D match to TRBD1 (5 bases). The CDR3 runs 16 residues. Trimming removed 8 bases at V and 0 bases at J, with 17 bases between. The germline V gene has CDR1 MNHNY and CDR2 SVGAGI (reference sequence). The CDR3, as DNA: TGTGCCAGCGTTTATTCCCGAGGACAAGCCAAAAACATTCAGTACTTC. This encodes CASVYSRGQAKNIQYF.

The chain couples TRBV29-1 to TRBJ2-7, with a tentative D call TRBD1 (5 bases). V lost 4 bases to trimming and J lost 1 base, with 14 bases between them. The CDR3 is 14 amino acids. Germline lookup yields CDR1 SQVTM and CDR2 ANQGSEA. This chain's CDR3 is CSVGFNRWSYEQYF. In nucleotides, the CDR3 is TGCAGCGTTGGTTTTAACAGGTGGTCCTACGAGCAGTACTTC.

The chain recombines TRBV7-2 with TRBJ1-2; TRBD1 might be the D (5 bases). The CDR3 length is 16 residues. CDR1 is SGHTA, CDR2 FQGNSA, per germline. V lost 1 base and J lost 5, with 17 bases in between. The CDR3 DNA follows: TGTGCCAGCAGCTTAGATTCTGGGGGGAGTGGGTATGGCTACACCTTC. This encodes CASSLDSGGSGYGYTF.

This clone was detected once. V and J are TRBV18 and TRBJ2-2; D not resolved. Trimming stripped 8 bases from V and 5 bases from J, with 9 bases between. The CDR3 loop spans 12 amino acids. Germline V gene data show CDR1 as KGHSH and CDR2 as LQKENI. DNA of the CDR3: TGTGCCAGCAACGTCGGGACCGGGGAGCTGTTTTTT. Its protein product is CASNVGTGELFF.

CDR3 DNA: TGTGCCTGGAAAAGACCGGACGATCTATACTACGAGCAGTACTTC. It codes for CAWKRPDDLYYEQYF. The gene calls are TRBV30 and TRBJ2-7; D is unclear. V shed 4 bases and J shed 3 bases, with 19 bases lying between them. CDR1 GTSNPN and CDR2 SVGIG come from the germline V gene (reference sequence). This CDR3 has 15 amino acids.

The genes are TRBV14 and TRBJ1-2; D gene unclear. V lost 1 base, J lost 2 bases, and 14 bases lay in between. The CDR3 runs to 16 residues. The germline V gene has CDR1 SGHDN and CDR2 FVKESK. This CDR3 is CASSQVRGVGNYGYTF. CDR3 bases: TGTGCCAGCAGCCAAGTGCGGGGAGTAGGAAACTATGGCTACACCTTC.

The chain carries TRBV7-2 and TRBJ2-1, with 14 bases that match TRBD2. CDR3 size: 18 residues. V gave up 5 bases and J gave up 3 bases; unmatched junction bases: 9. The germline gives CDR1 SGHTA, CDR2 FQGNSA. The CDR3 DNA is TGTGCCAGCAGCCTCCAGACTAGCGGGAGGGTGGACTACAATGAGCAGTTCTTC. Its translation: CASSLQTSGRVDYNEQFF.

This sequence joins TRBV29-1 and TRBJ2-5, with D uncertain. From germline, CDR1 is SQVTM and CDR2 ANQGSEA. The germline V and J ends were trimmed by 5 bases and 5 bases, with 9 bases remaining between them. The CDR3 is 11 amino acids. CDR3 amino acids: CSVLMRETQYF. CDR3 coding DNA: TGCAGCGTTCTAATGCGGGAGACCCAGTACTTC.

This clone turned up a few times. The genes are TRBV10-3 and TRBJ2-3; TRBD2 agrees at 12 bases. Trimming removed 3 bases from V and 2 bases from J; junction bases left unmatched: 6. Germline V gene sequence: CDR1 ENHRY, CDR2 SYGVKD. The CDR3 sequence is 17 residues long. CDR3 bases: TGTGCCATCAGTGAAGGACTAGCGGGGACGTTCACAGATACGCAGTATTTT. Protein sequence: CAISEGLAGTFTDTQYF.

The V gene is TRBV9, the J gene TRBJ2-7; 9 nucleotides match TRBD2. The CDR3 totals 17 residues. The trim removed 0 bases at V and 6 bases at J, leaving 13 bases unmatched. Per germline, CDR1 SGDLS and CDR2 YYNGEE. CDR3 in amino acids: CASSVGGGRAGEGEQYF. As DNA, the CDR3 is TGTGCCAGCAGCGTAGGGGGCGGGAGGGCCGGCGAGGGCGAGCAGTACTTC.

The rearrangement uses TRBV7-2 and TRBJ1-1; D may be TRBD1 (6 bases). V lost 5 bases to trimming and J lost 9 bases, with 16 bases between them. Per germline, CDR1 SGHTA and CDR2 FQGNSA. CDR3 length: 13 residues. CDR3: CASSTGQNTKAFF. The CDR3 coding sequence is TGTGCCAGCAGCACCGGACAGAACACCAAAGCTTTCTTT.

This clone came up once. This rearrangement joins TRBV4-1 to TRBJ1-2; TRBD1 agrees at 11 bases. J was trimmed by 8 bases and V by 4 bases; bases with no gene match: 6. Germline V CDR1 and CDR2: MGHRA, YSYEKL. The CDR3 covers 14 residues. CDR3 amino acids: CASSRGQGASGYTF. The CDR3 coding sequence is TGCGCCAGCAGCCGAGGACAGGGGGCCTCGGGCTACACCTTC.

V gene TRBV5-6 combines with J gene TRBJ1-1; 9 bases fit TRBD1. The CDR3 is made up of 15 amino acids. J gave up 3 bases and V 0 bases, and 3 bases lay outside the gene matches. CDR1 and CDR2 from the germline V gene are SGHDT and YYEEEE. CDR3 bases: TGTGCCAGCAGCTTGGGCTGGACAGGGGACACTGAAGCTTTCTTT. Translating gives CASSLGWTGDTEAFF. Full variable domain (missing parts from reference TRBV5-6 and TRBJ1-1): DAGVTQSPTHLIKTRGQQVTLRCSPKSGHDTVSWYQQALGQGPQFIFQYYEEEERQRGNFPDRFSGHQFPNYSSELNVNALLLGDSALYLCASSLGWTGDTEAFFGQGTRLTVV.

CDR3 DNA sequence: TGTGCCAGCAGTGACTGTGGGACAGGAGGTTTCGAGTGCAATCAGCCCCAGCATTTT. Translating gives CASSDCGTGGFECNQPQHF. The chain uses TRBV6-4 and TRBJ1-5, with 8 bases identical to TRBD1. The V and J ends lost 1 base and 2 bases, in that order; junction bases with no gene match: 13. The CDR3 extends over 19 amino acids. Germline CDR1 and CDR2: MRHNA and SNTAGT.

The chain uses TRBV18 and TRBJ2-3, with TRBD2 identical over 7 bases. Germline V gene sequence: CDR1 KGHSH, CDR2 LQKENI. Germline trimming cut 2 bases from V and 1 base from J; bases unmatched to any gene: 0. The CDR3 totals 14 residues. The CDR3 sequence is CASSPTSGTDTQYF. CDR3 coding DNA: TGTGCCAGCTCACCAACTAGCGGCACAGATACGCAGTATTTT. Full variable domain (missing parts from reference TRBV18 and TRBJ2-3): NAGVMQNPRHLVRRRGQEARLRCSPMKGHSHVYWYRQLPEEGLKFMVYLQKENIIDESGMPKERFSAEFPKEGPSILRIQQVVRGDSAAYFCASSPTSGTDTQYFGPGTRLTVL.

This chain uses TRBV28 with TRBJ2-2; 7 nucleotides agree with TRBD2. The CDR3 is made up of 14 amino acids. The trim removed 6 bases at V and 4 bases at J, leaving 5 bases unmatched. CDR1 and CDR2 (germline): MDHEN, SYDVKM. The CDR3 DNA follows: TGTGCCAGCAGCTGGGAGGGACGCACCGGGGAGCTGTTTTTT. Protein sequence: CASSWEGRTGELFF.

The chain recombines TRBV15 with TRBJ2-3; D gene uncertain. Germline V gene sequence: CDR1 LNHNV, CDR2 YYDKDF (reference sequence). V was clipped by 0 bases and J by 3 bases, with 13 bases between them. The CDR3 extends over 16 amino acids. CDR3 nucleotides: TGTGCCACCAGCAGAGATCCCCAGATCGGGACAGATACGCAGTATTTT. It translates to CATSRDPQIGTDTQYF.

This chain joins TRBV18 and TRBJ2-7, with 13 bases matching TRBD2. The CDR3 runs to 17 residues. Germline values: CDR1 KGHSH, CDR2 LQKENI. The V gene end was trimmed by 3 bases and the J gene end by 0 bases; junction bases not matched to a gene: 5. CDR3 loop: CASSPAWTSGSSYEQYF. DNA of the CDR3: TGTGCCAGCTCACCGGCCTGGACTAGCGGGAGCTCCTACGAGCAGTACTTC.

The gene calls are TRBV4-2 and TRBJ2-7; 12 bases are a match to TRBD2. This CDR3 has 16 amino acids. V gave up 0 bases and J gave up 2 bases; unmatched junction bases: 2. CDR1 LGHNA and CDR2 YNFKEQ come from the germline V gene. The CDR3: CASSQDLAGGPYEQYF. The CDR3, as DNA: TGTGCCAGCAGCCAAGATCTAGCGGGAGGGCCCTACGAGCAGTACTTC.

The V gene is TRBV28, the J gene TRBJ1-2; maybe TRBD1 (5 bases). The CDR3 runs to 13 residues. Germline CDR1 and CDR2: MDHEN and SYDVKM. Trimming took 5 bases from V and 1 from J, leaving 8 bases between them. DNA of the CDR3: TGTGCCAGCAGTCTCAGGGTTAACTATGGCTACACCTTC. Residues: CASSLRVNYGYTF.

CDR3 residues: CASRGGFQETQYF. The DNA for the CDR3 is TGTGCCAGCAGAGGTGGATTCCAAGAGACCCAGTACTTC. This chain links TRBV2 with TRBJ2-5; D remains unclear. This CDR3 has 13 amino acids. Between the trimmed V and J ends, which lost 6 bases and 1 base, there was a span of 9 bases. Germline CDR1 is SNHLY and CDR2 is FYNNEI.

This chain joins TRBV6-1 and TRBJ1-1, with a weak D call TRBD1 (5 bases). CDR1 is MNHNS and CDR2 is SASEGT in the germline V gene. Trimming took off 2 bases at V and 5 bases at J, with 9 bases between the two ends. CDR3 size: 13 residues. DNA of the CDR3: TGTGCCAGCAGTGAACTGGGACGGACTGAAGCTTTCTTT. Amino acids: CASSELGRTEAFF.